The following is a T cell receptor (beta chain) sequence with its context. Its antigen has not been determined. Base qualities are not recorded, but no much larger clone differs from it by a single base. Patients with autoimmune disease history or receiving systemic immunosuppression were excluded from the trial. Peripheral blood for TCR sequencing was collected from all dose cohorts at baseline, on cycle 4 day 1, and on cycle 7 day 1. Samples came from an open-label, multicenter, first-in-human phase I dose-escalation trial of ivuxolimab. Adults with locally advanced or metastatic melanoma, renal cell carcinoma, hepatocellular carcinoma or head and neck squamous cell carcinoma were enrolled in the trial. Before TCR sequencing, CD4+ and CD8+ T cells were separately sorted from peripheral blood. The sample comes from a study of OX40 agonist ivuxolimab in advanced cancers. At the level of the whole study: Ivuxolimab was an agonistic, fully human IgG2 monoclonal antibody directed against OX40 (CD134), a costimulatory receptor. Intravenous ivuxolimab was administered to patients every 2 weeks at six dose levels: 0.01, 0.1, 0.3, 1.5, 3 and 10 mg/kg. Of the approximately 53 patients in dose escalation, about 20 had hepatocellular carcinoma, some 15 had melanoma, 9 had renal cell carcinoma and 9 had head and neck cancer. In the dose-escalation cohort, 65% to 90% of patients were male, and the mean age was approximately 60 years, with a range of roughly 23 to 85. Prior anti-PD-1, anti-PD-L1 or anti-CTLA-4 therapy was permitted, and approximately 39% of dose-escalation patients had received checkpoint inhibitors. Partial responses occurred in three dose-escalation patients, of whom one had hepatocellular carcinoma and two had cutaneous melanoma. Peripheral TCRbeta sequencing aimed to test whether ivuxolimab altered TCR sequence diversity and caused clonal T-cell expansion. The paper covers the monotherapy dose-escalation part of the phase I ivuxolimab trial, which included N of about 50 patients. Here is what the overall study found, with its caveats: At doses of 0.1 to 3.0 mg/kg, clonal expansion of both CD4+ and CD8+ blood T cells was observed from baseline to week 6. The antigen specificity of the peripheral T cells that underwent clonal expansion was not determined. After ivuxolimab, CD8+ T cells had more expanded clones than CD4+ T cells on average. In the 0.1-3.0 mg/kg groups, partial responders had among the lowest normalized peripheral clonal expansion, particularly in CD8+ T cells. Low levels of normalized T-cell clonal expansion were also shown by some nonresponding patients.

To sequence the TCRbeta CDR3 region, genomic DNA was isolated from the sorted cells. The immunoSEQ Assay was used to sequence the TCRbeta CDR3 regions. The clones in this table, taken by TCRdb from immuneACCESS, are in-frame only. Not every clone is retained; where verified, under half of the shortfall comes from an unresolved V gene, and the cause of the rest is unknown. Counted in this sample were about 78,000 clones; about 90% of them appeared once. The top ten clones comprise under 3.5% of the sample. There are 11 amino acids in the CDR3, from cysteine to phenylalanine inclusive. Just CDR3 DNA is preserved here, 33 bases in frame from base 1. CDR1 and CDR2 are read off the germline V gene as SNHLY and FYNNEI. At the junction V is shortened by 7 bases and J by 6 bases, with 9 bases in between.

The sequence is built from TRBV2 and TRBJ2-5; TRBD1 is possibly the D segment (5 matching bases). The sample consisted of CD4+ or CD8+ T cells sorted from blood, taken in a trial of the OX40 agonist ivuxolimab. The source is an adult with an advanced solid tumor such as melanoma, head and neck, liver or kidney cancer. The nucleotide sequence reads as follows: TGTGCCAGCACAGGGCAGAAGACCCAGTACTTC. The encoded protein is CASTGQKTQYF.